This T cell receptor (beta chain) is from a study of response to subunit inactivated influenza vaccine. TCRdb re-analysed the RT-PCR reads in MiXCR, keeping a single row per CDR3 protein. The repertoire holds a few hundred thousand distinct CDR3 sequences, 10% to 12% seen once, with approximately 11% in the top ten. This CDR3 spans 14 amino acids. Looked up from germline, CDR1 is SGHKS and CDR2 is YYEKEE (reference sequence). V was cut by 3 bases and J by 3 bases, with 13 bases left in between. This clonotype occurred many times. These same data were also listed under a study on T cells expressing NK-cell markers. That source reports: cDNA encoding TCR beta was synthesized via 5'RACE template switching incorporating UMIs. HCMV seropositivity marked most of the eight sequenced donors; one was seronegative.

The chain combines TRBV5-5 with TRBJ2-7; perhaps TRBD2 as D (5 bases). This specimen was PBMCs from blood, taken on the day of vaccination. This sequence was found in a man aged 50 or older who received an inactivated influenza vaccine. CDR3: CASSSGPSNYEQYF. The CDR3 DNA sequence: TGTGCCAGCAGCTCTGGACCTAGCAACTACGAGCAGTACTTC.